This T cell receptor (beta chain) derives from a study of blood T cell repertoires in COVID-19. About the study: Italy, Spain and the United States were the sources of the convalescent and acute COVID-19 samples. T cells, B-cell-depleted T cells, or PBMCs provided the cDNA or gDNA that served as material.

Germline CDR1 is MDHEN and CDR2 is SYDVKM. The CDR3 spans 12 residues. The V end was cut by 1 base, the J end by 7 bases, with 7 bases between. In the source study's methods: Nucleated cell counts were estimated from reference gene primer amplification. Sequencing was performed with immunoSEQ multiplex PCR; in TCRdb, only in-frame clones are kept and a portion is missing. The D gene and trimming were derived from the DNA, and the V and J assignments and clone size from that table. There are over 200,000 clones in the sample; 88% occur only once, and about 0.7% lies in the top ten. Sequencing was carried out using peripheral blood. This TCR came from a human donor in a cohort sampled during active COVID-19. The chain is built from TRBV28 and TRBJ1-1; the D is unclear. Here the CDR3 DNA reads TGTGCCAGCAGTTTATCCACAATTGAAGCTTTCTTT. Encoded protein: CASSLSTIEAFF.